This T cell receptor beta chain was sequenced during a study of T cells in localized non-small cell lung cancer. Concerning this clone: What it binds is unknown.

Study-level points and caveats: Highest T cell clonality was seen in uninvolved adjacent lung, surpassing that measured in tumor. Adjacent lung was found to contain a median about 62 of the top 100 tumor clones. It remains possible that heterogeneity exists, since only one tumor region was sequenced. A raised T cell density in blood coincided with lengthier overall survival.

Some clones are missing from TCRdb's copy, which holds only in-frame ones; the method was immunoSEQ multiplex PCR. This table holds about 82,000 clones, around 80% found once. The CDR3 consists of 16 residues. V was shortened by 4 bases and J by 1 base, with 14 bases between the two germline ends. The germline V gene has CDR1 MNHNS and CDR2 SASEGT. The sequencing here drew on PBMCs, taken before any cancer treatment. This chain joins TRBV6-1 and TRBJ1-3, with unresolved D. The TCR was taken from a man aged 35 to 70 with stage II squamous cell lung carcinoma. CDR3 bases: TGTGCCAGCAGTGCCGCCGCGGGCGCTTCTGGAAACACCATATATTTT. Its translation: CASSAAAGASGNTIYF.